Following are 13 T cell receptor beta chains from one sample sequenced in a study of T cells in Graves' hyperthyroidism and ophthalmopathy. From RNA transcripts, TCR beta CDR3 regions were amplified. TCR CDR3 underwent first-round RT-PCR with the HTBI primer set. Each CDR3 protein gets one entry after TCRdb re-called the multiplex PCR reads with MiXCR. Here the sample spans approximately 370,000 distinct CDR3 sequences, roughly 17% being singletons. The sequenced sample was blood. These receptors were collected from a woman aged 25-40 years with Graves' hyperthyroidism that later progressed to Graves' ophthalmopathy.

This clonotype was detected ten times or more. V usage is TRBV24-1 and J usage is TRBJ1-2; D is ambiguous. V lost 4 bases, J lost 3 bases, and 20 bases lay in between. CDR3 length: 17 residues. Germline CDR1 KGHDR, CDR2 SFDVKD. The CDR3 nucleotides read TGTGCCACCAGTGACCCCCCCCCAAAAGGTCGGGACTATGGCTACACCTTC. Residues: CATSDPPPKGRDYGYTF.

This clonotype showed up many times. This sequence joins TRBV28 and TRBJ2-1, with D possibly matching TRBD1 (6 bases). There are 14 residues in the CDR3. The germline CDR1 and CDR2 sequences are MDHEN and SYDVKM. V shed 5 bases and J shed 6 bases, with 14 bases lying between them. CDR3 in DNA: TGTGCCAGCAGTAGGGGGAGTGGAGGCAATGAGCAGTTCTTC. As protein: CASSRGSGGNEQFF.

The chain combines TRBV27 with TRBJ1-2; TRBD1 agrees at 7 bases. The CDR3 is 15 residues long. Germline V gene lookup returns CDR1 MNHEY and CDR2 SMNVEV (reference sequence). The J segment lost 5 bases and the V segment lost 4 bases, leaving 10 bases of the junction unmatched. CDR3 protein: CASSSADRRAYGYTF. For the CDR3, the DNA is TGTGCCAGCAGTTCCGCGGACAGGCGGGCTTATGGCTACACCTTC.

The chain links TRBV12-3 or TRBV12-4 to TRBJ2-3; 8 positions match TRBD1. With V trimmed by 5 bases and J by 0 bases, 10 bases remained unmatched. The CDR3 consists of 17 residues. CDR3 loop: CASSPPRDRYSTDTQYF. CDR3 nucleotides: TGTGCCAGCAGTCCACCCCGGGACAGGTATAGCACAGATACGCAGTATTTT.

This clonotype was seen ten or more times. The rearrangement joins TRBV28 to TRBJ2-3, with TRBD2 identical over 7 bases. Germline-derived CDR1 and CDR2 are MDHEN and SYDVKM. Trimming removed 7 bases from V and 5 bases from J; junction bases left unmatched: 12. The CDR3 contains 15 residues. The CDR3 is CASTPQAGSEDTQYF. CDR3 in DNA: TGTGCCAGCACCCCCCAAGCGGGGTCTGAAGATACGCAGTATTTT.

This clonotype was seen repeatedly, ten times or more. The chain combines TRBV2 with TRBJ2-2, with 7 positions matching TRBD1. The V gene end was trimmed by 5 bases and the J gene end by 4 bases; junction bases not matched to a gene: 4. CDR3 length: 14 residues. Germline V gene lookup returns CDR1 SNHLY and CDR2 FYNNEI. The CDR3 DNA sequence: TGTGCCAGCAGTTCGACAGGGTTCACCGGGGAGCTGTTTTTT. Translating it yields CASSSTGFTGELFF.

J is TRBJ2-1 and V is TRBV20-1; perhaps TRBD1 as D (6 bases). V lost 5 bases, J lost 2 bases, and 13 bases lay in between. The CDR3 contains 14 residues. Germline V gene lookup returns CDR1 DFQATT and CDR2 SNEGSKA (reference sequence). The CDR3 loop reads CSAPDSRTYNEQFF. CDR3 coding DNA: TGCAGTGCTCCGGACAGCCGAACCTACAATGAGCAGTTCTTC.

The V and J genes are TRBV27 and TRBJ2-7; TRBD1 might be the D (6 bases). The DNA end favors TRBJ2-1, so the J call may be wrong. Germline CDR1 is MNHEY and CDR2 is SMNVEV (reference sequence). The CDR3 loop spans 16 amino acids. CDR3 protein: CASNSMTGIPSYEQFF. DNA for the CDR3: TGTGCCAGCAATTCAATGACAGGTATACCCTCCTACGAGCAGTTCTTC.

This clonotype was counted between two and nine times. One end of the junction does not line up with germline, which may come from a read error. The chain links TRBV7-9 to TRBJ2-5; D remains unclear. The CDR3 totals 12 residues. From germline, CDR1 is SEHNR and CDR2 FQNEAQ (reference sequence). The chain's CDR3 is CASTLEWAPQYF. The CDR3 DNA sequence: TGTGCCAGCACCTTAGAGTGGGCGCCCCAGTACTTC.

Note on this clonotype: A read error may be the cause here, since a much bigger clone is one base away. Here the CDR3 DNA reads TGTGCCTGGAGTGTATCGGCGATCTGGCGGAACACTGAAGCTCTCTTT. Translated: CAWSVSAIWRNTEALF. The chain uses TRBV30 and TRBJ1-1; D gene ambiguous. Germline-derived CDR1 and CDR2 are GTSNPN and SVGIG (reference sequence). This CDR3 comprises 16 residues. Drawing the rest from reference TRBV30 and TRBJ1-1, the complete variable domain is SQTIHQWPATLVQPVGSPLSLECTVEGTSNPNLYWYRQAAGRGLQLLFYSVGIGQISSEVPQNLSASRPQDRQFILSSKKLLLSDSGFYLCAWSVSAIWRNTEALFGQGTRLTVV.

This clonotype occurred a few times. The junction differs from germline at one of its ends, possibly a read error. The chain combines TRBV5-6 with TRBJ1-2; no clear D gene. Germline CDR1 and CDR2: SGHDT and YYEEEE. The CDR3 is 11 amino acids. The CDR3 sequence is CASSLGANPAF. CDR3 DNA sequence: TGTGCCAGCAGCTTGGGGGCTAATCCCGCCTTC. The full variable domain, rest sourced from reference TRBV5-6 and TRBJ1-2, is DAGVTQSPTHLIKTRGQQVTLRCSPKSGHDTVSWYQQALGQGPQFIFQYYEEEERQRGNFPDRFSGHQFPNYSSELNVNALLLGDSALYLCASSLGANPAFGSGTRLTVV.

V is TRBV2 and J is TRBJ1-1; D is undetermined. Trimming cost V 5 bases and J 4 bases, with 14 bases left between them. Looked up from germline, CDR1 is SNHLY and CDR2 is FYNNEI. This CDR3 region has 14 residues. The CDR3 here is CASSKFEGATEAFF. The CDR3 coding sequence is TGTGCCAGCAGTAAATTCGAGGGCGCCACTGAAGCTTTCTTT.

The chain employs TRBV2 and TRBJ1-6; D is unclear. V lost 8 bases and J 7 bases, leaving 15 bases between the germline ends. CDR3 length: 14 residues. CDR1 is SNHLY, CDR2 FYNNEI, per germline. CDR3 sequence (DNA): TGTGCCAGCCAGGATCCACTCCGGAATTCACCCCTCCACTTT. This sequence encodes CASQDPLRNSPLHF.